The clone carrying this T cell receptor (beta chain) has just a few counts. Its antigen is currently unknown. The data are from a study of T cell repertoires in cytomegalovirus infection. Overall study: Researchers turned to recently identified HLA-C-restricted CMV epitopes as well as well-studied HLA-B-restricted ones. A matching HLA type, together with CMV infection, was signaled by public TCR beta signatures.

TCRdb re-called the reads with MiXCR, one entry per CDR3 protein. In the table there are around 300,000 distinct CDR3 sequences, 22% of which are singletons. V was cut by 5 bases and J by 4 bases, with 5 bases left in between. This CDR3 contains 11 residues. CDR1 and CDR2 (germline): LNHDA, SQIVND (reference sequence). The chain links TRBV19 to TRBJ1-1; D is unclear. The sequences come from cultured PBMCs, collected from culture after CMV antigen stimulation. The sequence was collected from a human donor in good health (CMV status not recorded). Some clones in this sample may be carry-over from other donors' samples. The CDR3 region has the DNA TGTGCCAGTAGTGTGGGCACTGAAGCTTTCTTT. Translating it yields CASSVGTEAFF. Using reference TRBV19 and TRBJ1-1 for the parts outside the CDR3, the full variable domain is DGGITQSPKYLFRKEGQNVTLSCEQNLNHDAMYWYRQDPGQGLRLIYYSQIVNDFQKGDIAEGYSVSREKKESFPLTVTSAQKNPTAFYLCASSVGTEAFFGQGTRLTVV.